This entry lists 10 T cell receptor beta chains sequenced from one sample in a study of CD8 T cells in ankylosing spondylitis. General observations from the study: Characteristic, it appeared, of ankylosing spondylitis blood was a TCR beta motif of roughly 8 highly homologous variants.

The antigens of these receptors remain unknown. TCRdb reprocessed the 5' RACE reads with MiXCR, giving one entry per CDR3 protein. The table lists 650,000 to 800,000 distinct CDR3 sequences, around a fifth of them singletons, with 19% in the top ten. The sequenced sample consisted of blood, either unsorted or a sorted T cell fraction (not recorded which). These receptors originate from a male donor with ankylosing spondylitis.

This clonotype appeared many times. The J gene is TRBJ1-2, the V gene TRBV6-1; 12 bases agree with TRBD1. V shed 6 bases, J shed 4 bases, and the junction held 3 bases outside the gene matches. The germline V gene encodes CDR1 MNHNS and CDR2 SASEGT. CDR3 length: 14 amino acids. The CDR3 nucleotides are TGTGCCAGCAGACCGGGACAGGGGGCCTATGGCTACACCTTC. Amino acid sequence: CASRPGQGAYGYTF.

This clonotype occurred many times. The chain uses TRBV7-6 and TRBJ2-3, with D perhaps matching TRBD2 (5 bases). Germline V CDR1 and CDR2: SGHVS, FNYEAQ. V was shortened by 8 bases and J by 3 bases, with 12 bases between the two germline ends. The CDR3 is 13 residues long. As DNA, the CDR3 is TGTGCCAGCCGGGGATGGGAAACAGATACGCAGTATTTT. Translated: CASRGWETDTQYF.

The rearrangement links TRBV19 to TRBJ1-5; D uncertain. The CDR3 loop spans 14 amino acids. CDR1 is LNHDA, CDR2 SQIVND, per germline (reference sequence). V shed 5 bases and J shed 3 bases, with 11 bases lying between them. The CDR3 loop is CASSHGLDNQPQHF. For the CDR3, the DNA is TGTGCCAGTAGTCACGGACTGGACAATCAGCCCCAGCATTTT.

The chain is built from TRBV5-1 and TRBJ2-1; possible D gene TRBD2, 7 bases. Germline V gene data show CDR1 as SGHRS and CDR2 as YFSETQ. The CDR3 length is 13 residues. Trimming removed 8 bases from V and 6 bases from J, with 15 bases in between. The CDR3 DNA is TGCGCCAGTGCCTCGGGGGGCATCAATGAGCAGTTCTTC. Translated, it gives CASASGGINEQFF.

The table lists this clonotype with a few counts. The gene calls are TRBV4-2 and TRBJ2-2, with a possible D match to TRBD1 (6 bases). CDR3 length: 17 residues. CDR1 and CDR2 (germline): LGHNA, YNFKEQ. V lost 1 base and J lost 0, with 12 bases in between. This CDR3 reads CASSQAQGTTNTGELFF. CDR3 nucleotides: TGTGCCAGCAGCCAAGCCCAGGGGACCACGAACACCGGGGAGCTGTTTTTT.

In this sample, this clonotype turned up a few times. This chain uses TRBV14 with TRBJ2-1; 8 bases line up with TRBD1. CDR1 and CDR2 from the germline V gene are SGHDN and FVKESK. Trimming took 4 bases from V and 8 from J; bases not matched to a gene: 10. The CDR3 runs 15 residues. The CDR3 DNA follows: TGTGCCAGCAGCCCACAGGGACAGGTGCGGGATGAGCAGTTCTTC. It yields the protein CASSPQGQVRDEQFF.

The chain employs TRBV7-9 and TRBJ2-3, with D possibly being TRBD2 (6 bases). Between the trimmed V and J ends, which lost 6 bases and 0 bases, there was a span of 10 bases. Germline lookup yields CDR1 SEHNR and CDR2 FQNEAQ (reference sequence). CDR3 size: 14 residues. The DNA of the CDR3 is TGTGCCAGCAGATCTGGGGGGAGCACAGATACGCAGTATTTT. Its translation is CASRSGGSTDTQYF.

The chain carries TRBV4-2 and TRBJ2-2, with D maybe TRBD2 (5 bases). CDR1 LGHNA and CDR2 YNFKEQ come from the germline V gene. The V and J ends lost 0 bases and 4 bases respectively, with 9 bases between them. This CDR3 has 15 residues. CDR3 protein: CASSQDPGSTGELFF. The CDR3 DNA reads as TGTGCCAGCAGCCAAGACCCGGGAAGCACCGGGGAGCTGTTTTTT.

The CDR3 sequence is CASSQDNSWNEQYF. The CDR3 DNA sequence: TGCGCCAGCAGCCAAGATAACAGCTGGAACGAGCAGTACTTC. The chain couples TRBV4-1 to TRBJ2-7; D unclear. Trimming removed 0 bases at V and 5 bases at J, with 11 bases between. CDR1 is MGHRA, CDR2 YSYEKL, per germline. CDR3 length equals 14 residues.

The chain employs TRBV5-1 and TRBJ1-2; 8 bases line up with TRBD1. V dropped 5 bases and J dropped 8; count of bases not matched to a gene: 8. CDR3 length: 13 residues. The V gene's germline CDR1 is SGHRS and CDR2 YFSETQ. The chain's CDR3 is CASREDRAEGYTF. Written as DNA, the CDR3 is TGCGCCAGCAGGGAGGACAGGGCTGAAGGCTACACCTTC.